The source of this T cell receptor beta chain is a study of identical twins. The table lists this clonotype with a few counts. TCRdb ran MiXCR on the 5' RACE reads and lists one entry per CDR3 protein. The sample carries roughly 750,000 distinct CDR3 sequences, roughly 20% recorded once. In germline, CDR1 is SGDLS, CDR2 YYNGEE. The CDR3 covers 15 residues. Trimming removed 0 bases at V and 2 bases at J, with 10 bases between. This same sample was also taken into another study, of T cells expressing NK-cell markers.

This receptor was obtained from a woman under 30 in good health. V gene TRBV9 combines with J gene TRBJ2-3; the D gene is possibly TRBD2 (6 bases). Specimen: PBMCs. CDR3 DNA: TGTGCCAGCAGCGTAGAGGGACTTCACACAGATACGCAGTATTTT. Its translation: CASSVEGLHTDTQYF.